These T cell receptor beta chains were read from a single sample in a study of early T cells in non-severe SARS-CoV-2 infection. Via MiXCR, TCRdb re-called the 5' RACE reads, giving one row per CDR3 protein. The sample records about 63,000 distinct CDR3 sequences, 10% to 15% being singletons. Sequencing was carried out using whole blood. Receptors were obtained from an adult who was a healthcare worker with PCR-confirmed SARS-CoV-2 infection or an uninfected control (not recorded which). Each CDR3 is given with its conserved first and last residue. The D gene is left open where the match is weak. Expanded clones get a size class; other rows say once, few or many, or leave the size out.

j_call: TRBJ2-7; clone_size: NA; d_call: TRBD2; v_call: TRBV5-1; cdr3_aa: CASSPISGLAGSEQYF; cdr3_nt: TGCGCCAGCAGCCCTATCTCCGGACTAGCGGGTTCCGAGCAGTACTTC
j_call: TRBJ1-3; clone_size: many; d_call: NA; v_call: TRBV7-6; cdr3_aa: CASSLGPGRTPRNTIYF; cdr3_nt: TGTGCCAGCAGCTTAGGTCCGGGGAGAACGCCGCGAAACACCATATATTTT
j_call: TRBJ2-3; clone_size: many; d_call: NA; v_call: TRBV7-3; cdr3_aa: CASSLKGIQSTDTQYF; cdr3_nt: TGTGCCAGCAGCCTTAAGGGAATCCAATCCACAGATACGCAGTATTTT
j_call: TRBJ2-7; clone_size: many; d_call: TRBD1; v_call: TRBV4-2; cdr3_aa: CASSQGGRGQGAGEQYF; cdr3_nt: TGTGCCAGCAGCCAAGGCGGTAGGGGACAGGGGGCGGGCGAGCAGTACTTC
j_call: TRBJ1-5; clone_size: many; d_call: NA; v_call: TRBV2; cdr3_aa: CASSESGFNQPQHF; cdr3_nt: TGTGCCAGCAGTGAGTCAGGCTTCAATCAGCCCCAGCATTTT
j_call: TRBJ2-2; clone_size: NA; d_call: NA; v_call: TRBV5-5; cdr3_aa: CASSPRVGGELFF; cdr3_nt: TGTGCCAGCAGCCCGCGGGTAGGAGGGGAGCTGTTTTTT
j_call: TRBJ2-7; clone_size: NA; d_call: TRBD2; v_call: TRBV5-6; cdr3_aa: CASSLILAGEYEQYF; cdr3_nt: TGTGCCAGCAGCTTGATTCTAGCGGGGGAATACGAGCAGTACTTC
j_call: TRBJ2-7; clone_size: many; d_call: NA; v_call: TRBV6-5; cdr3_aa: CASSYSAGRSSYEQYF; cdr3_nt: TGTGCCAGCAGTTACTCTGCCGGGCGGAGCTCCTACGAGCAGTACTTC
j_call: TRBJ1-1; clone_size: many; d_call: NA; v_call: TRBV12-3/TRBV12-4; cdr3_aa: CASSGAEGEAFF; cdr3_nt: TGTGCCAGCAGCGGGGCCGAGGGTGAAGCTTTCTTT
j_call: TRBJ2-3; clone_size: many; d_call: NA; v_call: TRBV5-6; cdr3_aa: CASSPFGGLSTDTQYF; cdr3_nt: TGTGCCAGCAGCCCGTTTGGCGGGCTTAGCACAGATACGCAGTATTTT
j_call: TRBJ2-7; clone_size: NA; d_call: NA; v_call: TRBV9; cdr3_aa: CASSPVGQVTYEQYF; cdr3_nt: TGTGCCAGCAGCCCCGTGGGGCAGGTTACCTACGAGCAGTACTTC
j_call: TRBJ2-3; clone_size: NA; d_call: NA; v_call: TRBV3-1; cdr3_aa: CASSPSEVSGDTQYF; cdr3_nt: TGTGCCAGCAGCCCCTCGGAAGTAAGCGGGGATACGCAGTATTTT
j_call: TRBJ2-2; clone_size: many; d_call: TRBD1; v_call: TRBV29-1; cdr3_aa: CSVMQQGDGELFF; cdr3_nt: TGCAGCGTTATGCAACAGGGGGACGGGGAGCTGTTTTTT
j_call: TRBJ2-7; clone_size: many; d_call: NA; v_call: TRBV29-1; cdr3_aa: CSVSSSYEQYF; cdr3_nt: TGCAGCGTGTCAAGTTCCTACGAGCAGTACTTC
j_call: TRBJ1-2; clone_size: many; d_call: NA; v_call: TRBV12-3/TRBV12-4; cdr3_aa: CASSDGGADGYTF; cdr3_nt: TGTGCCAGCAGCGACGGGGGAGCCGATGGCTACACCTTC
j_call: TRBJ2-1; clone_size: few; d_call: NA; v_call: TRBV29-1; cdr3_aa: CSVEIAGTDEQFF; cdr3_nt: TGCAGCGTTGAAATAGCAGGGACCGATGAGCAGTTCTTC
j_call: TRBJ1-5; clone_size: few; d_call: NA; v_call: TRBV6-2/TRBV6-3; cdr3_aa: CASSYSWVPQHF; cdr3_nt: TGTGCCAGCAGTTACTCGTGGGTCCCCCAGCATTTT
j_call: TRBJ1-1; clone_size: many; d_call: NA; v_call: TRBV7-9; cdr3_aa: CASSFLPGEDTEAFF; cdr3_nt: TGTGCCAGCAGCTTCCTCCCAGGGGAGGACACTGAAGCTTTCTTT
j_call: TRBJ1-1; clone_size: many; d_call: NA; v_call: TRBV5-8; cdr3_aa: CASSPQGLGTEAFF; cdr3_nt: TGTGCCAGCAGCCCCCAGGGTTTGGGCACTGAAGCTTTCTTT
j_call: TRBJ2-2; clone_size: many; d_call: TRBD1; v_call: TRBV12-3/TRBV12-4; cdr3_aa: CASVLTGGTGELFF; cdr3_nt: TGTGCCAGCGTGTTGACAGGGGGTACCGGGGAGCTGTTTTTT
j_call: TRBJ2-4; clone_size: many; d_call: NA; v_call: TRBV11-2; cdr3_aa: CASSLGGNIQYF; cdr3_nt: TGTGCCAGCAGCTTAGGAGGAAACATTCAGTACTTC